The rows below give T cell receptor beta chains drawn from one sample of a study of control samples from healthy donors and cancer patients. Some clones are missing from TCRdb's copy, which holds only in-frame ones; the method was immunoSEQ multiplex PCR. The sample contains under 80,000 clones, 93% of which appear only once. The sample was PBMCs. The source is a woman aged 40 to 50 with lung cancer. Each CDR3 is given with its conserved first and last residue. Each record gives: V gene, clone size, D gene, J gene, CDR3 protein, CDR3 DNA. The D gene is left open where the match is weak. Clone size is stated in some rows and not others, as once, few, many or a class when expanded.

V gene: TRBV11-2
clone size: .
D gene: .
J gene: TRBJ1-2
CDR3 protein: CASSIGHGVMYGYTF
CDR3 DNA: TGTGCCAGCAGCATTGGACACGGCGTTATGTATGGCTACACCTTC

V gene: TRBV28
clone size: .
D gene: .
J gene: TRBJ2-7
CDR3 protein: CATSGGAEQYF
CDR3 DNA: TGTGCCACGTCAGGGGGGGCCGAGCAGTACTTC

V gene: TRBV11-2
clone size: .
D gene: .
J gene: TRBJ1-6
CDR3 protein: CASSFAVTGNSPLHF
CDR3 DNA: TGTGCCAGCAGCTTTGCGGTCACCGGGAATTCACCCCTCCACTTT

V gene: TRBV7-3
clone size: .
D gene: .
J gene: TRBJ2-2
CDR3 protein: CASSPVGTGELFF
CDR3 DNA: TGTGCCAGCAGCCCGGTGGGGACCGGGGAGCTGTTTTTT

V gene: TRBV9
clone size: .
D gene: TRBD1
J gene: TRBJ1-1
CDR3 protein: CASSAQGQAMNTEAFF
CDR3 DNA: TGTGCCAGCAGCGCCCAGGGACAGGCCATGAACACTGAAGCTTTCTTT

V gene: TRBV5-1
clone size: .
D gene: .
J gene: TRBJ2-3
CDR3 protein: CASTGGDTQYF
CDR3 DNA: TGCGCCAGCACTGGGGGAGATACGCAGTATTTT

V gene: TRBV7-7
clone size: .
D gene: .
J gene: TRBJ2-7
CDR3 protein: CASSMGAGEYEQYF
CDR3 DNA: TGTGCTAGCAGCATGGGGGCAGGGGAGTACGAGCAGTACTTC

V gene: TRBV7-6
clone size: .
D gene: TRBD1
J gene: TRBJ1-1
CDR3 protein: CASSLPGQGSGEAFF
CDR3 DNA: TGTGCCAGCAGCTTACCCGGACAGGGGAGCGGTGAAGCTTTCTTT

V gene: TRBV3-1/TRBV3-2
clone size: once
D gene: .
J gene: TRBJ2-5
CDR3 protein: CASSHLDWYEETQYF
CDR3 DNA: TGTGCCAGCAGCCACCTGGACTGGTACGAGGAGACCCAGTACTTC

V gene: TRBV6-5
clone size: .
D gene: .
J gene: TRBJ1-1
CDR3 protein: CASSSTGPNTEAFF
CDR3 DNA: TGTGCCAGCAGTTCGACAGGCCCGAACACTGAAGCTTTCTTT

V gene: TRBV24-1
clone size: .
D gene: .
J gene: TRBJ2-5
CDR3 protein: CATSDRLGETQYF
CDR3 DNA: TGTGCCACCAGTGATCGACTTGGCGAGACCCAGTACTTC

V gene: TRBV7-2
clone size: .
D gene: .
J gene: TRBJ1-2
CDR3 protein: CASSLHAGRFYGYTF
CDR3 DNA: TGTGCCAGCAGCTTACACGCTGGCAGATTCTATGGCTACACCTTC

V gene: TRBV19
clone size: .
D gene: .
J gene: TRBJ1-5
CDR3 protein: CASKAVGGVRVQPQHF
CDR3 DNA: TGTGCCAGTAAGGCTGTTGGGGGGGTTCGAGTTCAGCCCCAGCATTTT

V gene: TRBV18
clone size: .
D gene: .
J gene: TRBJ2-2
CDR3 protein: CASSPGGNTGELFF
CDR3 DNA: TGTGCCAGCTCACCGGGAGGGAACACCGGGGAGCTGTTTTTT

V gene: TRBV5-1
clone size: .
D gene: .
J gene: TRBJ1-1
CDR3 protein: CASSLYREGEAFF
CDR3 DNA: TGCGCCAGCAGCTTGTACAGGGAGGGAGAAGCTTTCTTT

V gene: TRBV19
clone size: .
D gene: TRBD1
J gene: TRBJ1-2
CDR3 protein: CASSSRQGLANYGYTF
CDR3 DNA: TGTGCCAGTAGTTCCCGACAGGGCCTGGCTAACTATGGCTACACCTTC

V gene: TRBV11-3
clone size: .
D gene: .
J gene: TRBJ1-5
CDR3 protein: CASSSGGPNQPQHF
CDR3 DNA: TGTGCCAGCAGCTCAGGTGGTCCTAATCAGCCCCAGCATTTT

V gene: TRBV4-2
clone size: .
D gene: .
J gene: TRBJ2-1
CDR3 protein: CASSQDLVAADEQFF
CDR3 DNA: TGTGCCAGCAGCCAAGATCTAGTGGCAGCGGATGAGCAGTTCTTC

V gene: TRBV9
clone size: .
D gene: TRBD2
J gene: TRBJ2-3
CDR3 protein: CASSDSGLAGERQYF
CDR3 DNA: TGTGCCAGCAGCGACTCAGGACTAGCGGGGGAACGCCAGTATTTT

V gene: TRBV28
clone size: .
D gene: .
J gene: TRBJ2-7
CDR3 protein: CASRGRVVTYEQYF
CDR3 DNA: TGTGCCAGCAGGGGCAGGGTCGTTACCTACGAGCAGTACTTC

V gene: TRBV27
clone size: .
D gene: .
J gene: TRBJ1-2
CDR3 protein: CASSPVMSDYGYTF
CDR3 DNA: TGTGCCAGCAGTCCCGTCATGTCGGACTATGGCTACACCTTC

V gene: TRBV9
clone size: .
D gene: TRBD2
J gene: TRBJ2-1
CDR3 protein: CASSVVSGGAEGEQFF
CDR3 DNA: TGTGCCAGCAGCGTAGTCAGCGGGGGGGCCGAGGGTGAGCAGTTCTTC

V gene: TRBV5-6
clone size: once
D gene: .
J gene: TRBJ1-2
CDR3 protein: CASSLLSRGDYGYTF
CDR3 DNA: TGTGCCAGCAGCTTACTGAGCAGGGGAGACTATGGCTACACCTTC

V gene: TRBV6-5
clone size: .
D gene: .
J gene: TRBJ1-2
CDR3 protein: CATYRWGARGYTF
CDR3 DNA: TGTGCCACCTACCGGTGGGGGGCGCGGGGCTACACCTTC

V gene: TRBV18
clone size: .
D gene: .
J gene: TRBJ1-1
CDR3 protein: CASSPRQGKVGGEAFF
CDR3 DNA: TGTGCCAGCTCACCACGGCAGGGGAAAGTGGGAGGGGAAGCTTTCTTT

V gene: TRBV29-1
clone size: .
D gene: .
J gene: TRBJ1-1
CDR3 protein: CSGLEGTEAFF
CDR3 DNA: TGCAGCGGTCTTGAGGGGACTGAAGCTTTCTTT

V gene: TRBV4-1
clone size: .
D gene: .
J gene: TRBJ2-7
CDR3 protein: CASSGEPAVAAYEQYF
CDR3 DNA: TGCGCCAGCAGCGGGGAACCCGCGGTAGCGGCGTACGAGCAGTACTTC

V gene: TRBV2
clone size: .
D gene: .
J gene: TRBJ1-2
CDR3 protein: CASRDSLSYTF
CDR3 DNA: TGTGCCAGCAGAGATTCCTTAAGCTACACCTTC

V gene: TRBV5-5
clone size: once
D gene: TRBD1
J gene: TRBJ2-5
CDR3 protein: CASSLTGTVQETQYF
CDR3 DNA: TGTGCCAGCAGTCTGACCGGGACAGTCCAAGAGACCCAGTACTTC